This T cell receptor (beta chain) was documented in a study of beta chain features in type 1 diabetes. This clone was counted only a few times. The identical CDR3 is also encoded by other nucleotide sequences in the sample. CDR1 SGHTA and CDR2 FQGNSA come from the germline V gene. The CDR3 totals 12 residues. The ends were cut back, 5 bases at V and 3 bases at J, with 7 bases in the middle. The authors reverse transcribed all of the isolated RNA, so sequencing captured expressed TCRB transcripts. Data came from immunoSEQ multiplex PCR; TCRdb stores just in-frame clones and leaves some out. The table lists 300,000 to 350,000 clones, roughly a fifth of them singletons, with about 0.045% in the top ten.

The chain employs TRBV7-2 and TRBJ2-5; D is undetermined. This receptor was identified in a woman between 18 and 29 years old in good health. Sequencing input: naive CD4+ T cells from blood. CDR3 nucleotides: TGTGCCAGCAGCAGACAAGAAGAGACCCAGTACTTC. Translation gives CASSRQEETQYF.